These 5 T cell receptor beta chains originate from one sample sequenced in a study of T cell clonotyping in hematopoietic cell transplantation. Clones were sequenced by immunoSEQ multiplex PCR, and TCRdb holds only the in-frame ones, with some missing. There are 16,000 or so clones in the sample; roughly 91% occur only once, and around 5% lies in the top ten. Source material: peripheral blood mononuclear cells. All receptors derive from a man aged 40-49 years in good health. Some clones in this sample may be carry-over from other donors' samples.

This clone was counted once. The chain employs TRBV19 and TRBJ2-5; TRBD2 aligns across 15 bases. The germline V gene has CDR1 LNHDA and CDR2 SQIVND (reference sequence). The J segment lost 2 bases and the V segment lost 3 bases, leaving 7 bases of the junction unmatched. This CDR3 comprises 18 residues. This CDR3 reads CASSMWTSGGESQETQYF. The CDR3 nucleotides are TGTGCCAGTAGTATGTGGACTAGCGGGGGGGAATCACAAGAGACCCAGTACTTC.

The V and J genes are TRBV6-4 and TRBJ2-3, with TRBD1 matching 7 bases. This CDR3 has 13 residues. J was trimmed by 4 bases and V by 5 bases; bases with no gene match: 3. CDR1 and CDR2 (germline): MRHNA, SNTAGT. CDR3 in amino acids: CASSPGQPDTQYF. The CDR3 region has the DNA TGTGCCAGCAGTCCGGGACAGCCAGATACGCAGTATTTT.

The V call is TRBV6-5, the J call TRBJ1-1; D unresolved. This CDR3 is 15 amino acids long. V lost 0 bases, J lost 4 bases, and 12 bases lay in between. CDR1 and CDR2 (germline): MNHEY, SVGAGI. Here the CDR3 reads CASSYSTQLFTEAFF. The CDR3 DNA reads TGTGCCAGCAGTTACTCGACTCAGCTTTTCACTGAAGCTTTCTTT.

The J gene is TRBJ1-4, the V gene TRBV7-2; D remains ambiguous. This CDR3 spans 12 amino acids. The V end was cut by 1 base, the J end by 13 bases, with 10 bases between. Germline lookup yields CDR1 SGHTA and CDR2 FQGNSA. The DNA for the CDR3 is TGTGCCAGCAGCTTAGTACCGGGAAGACTGTTTTTT. It specifies CASSLVPGRLFF. Filled out from reference TRBV7-2 and TRBJ1-4, the complete variable domain reads GAGVSQSPSNKVTEKGKDVELRCDPISGHTALYWYRQSLGQGLEFLIYFQGNSAPDKSGLPSDRFSAERTGGSVSTLTIQRTQQEDSAVYLCASSLVPGRLFFGSGTQLSVL.

The sample holds a few counts of this clone. The chain couples TRBV4-3 to TRBJ2-5; a possible D gene is TRBD2 (5 bases). Per germline, CDR1 LGHNA and CDR2 YSLEER. V was trimmed by 0 bases and J by 4 bases, leaving 15 bases between them. The CDR3 consists of 16 residues. The CDR3: CASSQDIGVGVETQYF. In DNA, the CDR3 is TGCGCCAGCAGCCAAGACATCGGGGTCGGTGTAGAGACCCAGTACTTC.